The clone carrying this TCR beta chain was detected only once. Other DNA sequences from this sample encode an identical CDR3 as well. This CDR3 has 13 residues. Per the germline V gene, CDR1 is LNHDA and CDR2 is SQIVND (reference sequence). V was trimmed by 6 bases and J by 3 bases, leaving 12 bases between them. The donors, all of them Caucasian adults, lived in Nashville, Tennessee. From CD4+ cells came CD45RA+ naive and CD45RA-negative memory subsets. These data belong to a study of shared clonotypes between healthy human individuals. Study at large: Three plates were used per donor for CD4 naive, three for CD4 memory, two for CD8 naive and one for CD8 memory.

The DNA input per sorted-subset replicate PCR was 200 ng, corresponding to roughly 31,000 T cell genomes. Produced via immunoSEQ multiplex PCR; TCRdb's table is partial and in-frame only. The table shows a few million clones, with approximately 90% occurring only once. The J gene is TRBJ2-7, the V gene TRBV19, with TRBD2 as a possible D gene (5 bases). Source material: naive CD4+ T cells from PBMCs. Regarding subset: CD45RA+ positively selected. The TCR comes from a man aged 18 to 35 in good health. Some clones in this sample may be carry-over from other donors' samples. Here the CDR3 DNA reads TGTGCCAGTAGCCGGGCTGGAGGCTACGAGCAGTACTTC. It is translated as CASSRAGGYEQYF.